This T cell receptor beta chain emerged from a study of spatial heterogeneity in lung cancer. One entry per CDR3 protein results from TCRdb running MiXCR on the 5' RACE reads. The top ten clones hold around 6.6% of a sample with 77,000 or so distinct CDR3 sequences, about 20% of them seen once. Time point indicated: sample taken at primary tumor resection. Whole RNA from tumor, nontumor lung or frozen PBMC was sequenced unsorted. This clonotype appeared a few times. The target antigen is unknown. Whole-study results and caveats: At tumor resection, ubiquitous expanded TCRs were detected in blood more often than later.

The CDR3 totals 14 residues. V was cut by 7 bases and J by 8 bases, with 18 bases left in between. The sequence was obtained from a male donor with early-stage non-small cell lung cancer. The sequenced sample was PBMCs, obtained at surgery. This chain connects TRBV12-3 or TRBV12-4 to TRBJ2-1, with D perhaps matching TRBD1 (6 bases). The CDR3 sequence is CASIRDRPEDEQFF. The CDR3 DNA is TGTGCCAGCATCAGAGACAGGCCCGAGGATGAGCAGTTCTTC.